The clone carrying this TCR beta chain was recorded many times. The sample comes from a study of beta chain features in type 1 diabetes. Investigators reverse transcribed all isolated RNA, so they sequenced expressed TCRB transcripts. Naive, central memory and regulatory T cell samples averaged approximately 3.9 million immunoSEQ reads each. The table came from immunoSEQ multiplex PCR; TCRdb's copy has only in-frame clones and leaves some out. The sample shows around 140,000 clones, about 10% of them seen only once. Sorted populations all exceeded 95% purity. The CDR3 length is 14 residues. Germline values: CDR1 SEHNR, CDR2 FQNEAQ (reference sequence). The V and J ends lost 5 bases and 0 bases respectively, with 7 bases between them.

The receptor was derived from a man in his late teens or twenties in good health. The gene calls are TRBV7-9 and TRBJ1-4; D gene uncertain. Sequenced sample: naive CD4+ T cells from blood. In DNA, the CDR3 is TGTGCCAGCAGCGGGCAAGCAACTAATGAAAAACTGTTTTTT. Amino acid sequence: CASSGQATNEKLFF.